This T cell receptor beta chain comes out of a study of CD8 T cells in ankylosing spondylitis. Study results and limitations: Ankylosing spondylitis blood appeared to be characterized by a TCR beta motif of eight or nine highly homologous variants. As for the disease-linked clones, they showed a CD8+ phenotype and occurred at relatively low frequencies in peripheral blood. Several of the motif variants were reported before in synovial fluid and blood from reactive arthritis. Disease-linked clones reportedly concentrated significantly in matched ankylosing spondylitis synovial fluid.

Comments on this clonotype: The antigen remains unidentified.

The TCR beta libraries were generated through quantitative 5'-RACE incorporating molecular barcodes. In TCRdb, the 5' RACE reads were re-called with MiXCR into one record per CDR3 protein. The repertoire holds about 750,000 distinct CDR3 sequences, with 15% to 20% as singletons. The germline CDR1 and CDR2 sequences are LGHDT and YNNKEL (reference sequence). The CDR3 spans 15 residues. Between the trimmed V and J ends, which lost 1 base and 0 bases, there was a span of 7 bases. The TCR originated in a male donor with ankylosing spondylitis. The V gene is TRBV3-1, the J gene TRBJ2-1; D is ambiguous. Input material: blood, either unsorted or a sorted T cell fraction (not recorded which). CDR3 sequence reads: CASSQGWGSYNEQFF. In DNA form, the CDR3 reads TGTGCCAGCAGCCAAGGCTGGGGCTCCTACAATGAGCAGTTCTTC.